The 6 T cell receptor beta chains given below trace back to one sample, sequenced in a study of blood T cell repertoires in COVID-19. Sequencing used immunoSEQ multiplex PCR; TCRdb keeps in-frame clones, though not all of them. Of hundreds of thousands of clones detected, nearly 90% appear once; the ten largest clones hold roughly a tenth. The sample taken for sequencing was PBMCs or T cells enriched from blood (not recorded which). These receptors were collected from a woman aged 25 to 39 who had recovered from COVID-19.

V is TRBV2 and J is TRBJ2-1, with a possible D match to TRBD2 (5 bases). V lost 4 bases, J lost 10 bases, and 11 bases lay in between. This CDR3 comprises 12 residues. CDR1 and CDR2 from the germline V gene are SNHLY and FYNNEI. Written as DNA, the CDR3 is TGTGCCAGCAGTGTATGGAGAGGGGAGCAGTTCTTC. As protein: CASSVWRGEQFF.

The chain recombines TRBV6-5 with TRBJ1-1; tentatively, D is TRBD1 (6 bases). V dropped 2 bases and J dropped 4 bases, with 11 bases sitting between them. In germline, CDR1 is MNHEY, CDR2 SVGAGI. The CDR3 has 14 residues. CDR3 in DNA: TGTGCCAGCAGTTACGCCAGGGGAGTCACTGAAGCTTTCTTT. Its protein is CASSYARGVTEAFF.

The chain employs TRBV18 and TRBJ2-3; 7 bases are shared with TRBD2. V shed 3 bases, J shed 1 base, and the junction held 4 bases outside the gene matches. The CDR3 has 15 amino acids. Germline loops: CDR1 KGHSH, CDR2 LQKENI. The CDR3 spells CASSPEREGTDTQYF. CDR3 nucleotides: TGTGCCAGCTCACCCGAGCGGGAAGGCACAGATACGCAGTATTTT.

As DNA, the CDR3 is TGTGCCAGCAGTAAGTTCCGTCCAGGGTCAAACACTGAAGCTTTCTTT. The encoded protein is CASSKFRPGSNTEAFF. V gene TRBV6-2 or TRBV6-3 combines with J gene TRBJ1-1; D may be TRBD1 (5 bases). Germline V gene lookup returns CDR1 MNHEY and CDR2 SVGEGT. V dropped 5 bases and J dropped 2 bases, with 18 bases sitting between them. The CDR3 contains 16 residues.

This chain links TRBV2 with TRBJ2-2, with TRBD2 identical over 9 bases. The CDR3 length is 15 residues. V lost 4 bases, J lost 7 bases, and 7 bases stayed unmatched. Germline assignment: CDR1 SNHLY and CDR2 FYNNEI. For the CDR3, the DNA is TGTGCCAGCAGTGTAATGCGGGAGGGTGGCGGGGAGCTGTTTTTT. Its protein product is CASSVMREGGGELFF.

This clone was seen a handful of times. This sequence joins TRBV7-9 and TRBJ1-5; no firm D call. The V gene lost 5 bases and the J gene lost 6 bases, with 11 bases spanning the gap. Per germline, CDR1 SEHNR and CDR2 FQNEAQ (reference sequence). The CDR3 contains 13 residues. CDR3 amino acids: CASSEISGQPQHF. The DNA for the CDR3 is TGTGCCAGCAGCGAGATCAGCGGTCAGCCCCAGCATTTT.